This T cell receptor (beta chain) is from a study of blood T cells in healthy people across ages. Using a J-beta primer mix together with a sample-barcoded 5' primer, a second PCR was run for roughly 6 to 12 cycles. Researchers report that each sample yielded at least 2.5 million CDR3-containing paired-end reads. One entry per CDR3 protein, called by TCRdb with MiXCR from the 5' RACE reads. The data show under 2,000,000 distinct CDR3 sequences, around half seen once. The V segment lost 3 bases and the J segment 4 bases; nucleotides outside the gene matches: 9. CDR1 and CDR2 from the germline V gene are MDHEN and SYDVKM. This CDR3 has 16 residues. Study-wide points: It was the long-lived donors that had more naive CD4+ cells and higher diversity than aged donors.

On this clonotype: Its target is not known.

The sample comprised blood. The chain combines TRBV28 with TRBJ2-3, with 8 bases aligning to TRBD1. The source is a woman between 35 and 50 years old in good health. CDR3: CASSLGWTGSSDTQYF. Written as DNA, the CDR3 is TGTGCCAGCAGTTTGGGGTGGACAGGGAGCTCAGATACGCAGTATTTT.